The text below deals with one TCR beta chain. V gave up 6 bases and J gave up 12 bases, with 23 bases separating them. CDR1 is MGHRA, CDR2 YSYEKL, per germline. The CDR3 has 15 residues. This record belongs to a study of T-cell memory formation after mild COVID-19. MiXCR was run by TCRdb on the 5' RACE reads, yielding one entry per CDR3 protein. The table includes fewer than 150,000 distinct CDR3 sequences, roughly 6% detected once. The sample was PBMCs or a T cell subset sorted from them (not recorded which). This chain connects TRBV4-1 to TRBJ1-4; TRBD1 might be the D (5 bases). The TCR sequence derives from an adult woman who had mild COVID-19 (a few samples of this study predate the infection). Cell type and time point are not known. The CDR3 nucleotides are TGCGCCAGCAGACACATAGGGGCGGGGAGGGGAGAACTGTTTTTT. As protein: CASRHIGAGRGELFF.